These 21 T cell receptor beta chains originate from one sample sequenced in a study of T cell changes during pregnancy in multiple sclerosis. The protocol was immunoSEQ multiplex PCR, while the TCRdb copy is restricted to in-frame clones and leaves out a portion. Of 34,000 or so clones in the sample, 90% were seen once. The sequencing used CD8+ T cells from peripheral blood mononuclear cells, collected in the first trimester of pregnancy. All receptors derive from a female donor with multiple sclerosis, enrolled in a pregnancy study.

The genes are TRBV15 and TRBJ2-7; 13 bases match TRBD2. CDR3 length: 14 amino acids. The germline gives CDR1 LNHNV, CDR2 YYDKDF (reference sequence). Germline trimming cut 6 bases from V and 5 bases from J; bases unmatched to any gene: 4. CDR3: CATSRLAGGDEQYF. The CDR3 nucleotides read TGTGCCACCAGTCGACTAGCGGGAGGTGACGAGCAGTACTTC. The full variable domain, with the rest looked up from reference TRBV15 and TRBJ2-7, is DAMVIQNPRYQVTQFGKPVTLSCSQTLNHNVMYWYQQKSSQAPKLLFHYYDKDFNNEADTPDNFQSRRPNTSFCFLDIRSPGLGDTAMYLCATSRLAGGDEQYFGPGTRLTVT.

The V and J genes are TRBV27 and TRBJ1-1; possibly TRBD1 for D (5 bases). In germline, CDR1 is MNHEY, CDR2 SMNVEV (reference sequence). Trimming pared 3 bases from V and 4 bases from J, leaving 9 bases between. The CDR3 spans 13 residues. CDR3 sequence: CASSFGGGTEAFF. The CDR3 DNA reads as TGTGCCAGCAGTTTCGGGGGGGGCACTGAAGCTTTCTTT.

This chain joins TRBV28 and TRBJ2-1; 13 bases line up with TRBD2. This CDR3 spans 15 amino acids. The V gene end was trimmed by 5 bases and the J gene end by 8 bases; junction bases not matched to a gene: 6. CDR1 and CDR2 from the germline V gene are MDHEN and SYDVKM. This CDR3 is CASSPEGLAGYEQFF. The CDR3 DNA sequence: TGTGCCAGCAGTCCGGAGGGACTAGCGGGATATGAGCAGTTCTTC.

The rearrangement links TRBV28 to TRBJ1-2, with a tentative D call TRBD1 (6 bases). The CDR3 spans 16 residues. Germline values: CDR1 MDHEN, CDR2 SYDVKM. Trimming left V 5 bases short and J 2 bases short, with 18 bases between. The CDR3 protein is CASSRRARDRNYGYTF. CDR3 nucleotide sequence: TGTGCCAGCAGTCGAAGGGCCCGCGACAGGAACTATGGCTACACCTTC.

This clone has a single count. The rearrangement links TRBV20-1 to TRBJ2-7; the match to TRBD2 covers 7 bases. V shed 6 bases, J shed 7 bases, and the junction held 3 bases outside the gene matches. Germline V CDR1 and CDR2: DFQATT, SNEGSKA (reference sequence). The CDR3 length is 10 residues. CDR3 DNA sequence: TGCAGTGCCTACGGGGGGGAGCAGTACTTC. Protein product: CSAYGGEQYF.

The rearrangement links TRBV7-9 to TRBJ2-5; D uncertain. Trimming left V 0 bases short and J 2 bases short, with 7 bases between. The CDR3 runs to 14 residues. Germline CDR1 reads SEHNR; CDR2 reads FQNEAQ (reference sequence). CDR3 sequence reads: CASSLANSQETQYF. The CDR3 nucleotides are TGTGCCAGCAGCTTAGCCAACAGTCAAGAGACCCAGTACTTC.

This sequence joins TRBV5-6 and TRBJ2-1; 11 bases are shared with TRBD2. CDR1 and CDR2 from the germline V gene are SGHDT and YYEEEE. Trimming removed 3 bases from V and 4 bases from J; junction bases left unmatched: 6. The CDR3 loop spans 16 amino acids. The CDR3 protein is CASSWQTSGDYNEQFF. The CDR3 DNA sequence: TGTGCCAGCAGCTGGCAGACTAGCGGGGATTACAATGAGCAGTTCTTC.

This chain connects TRBV28 to TRBJ2-1; 7 bases are shared with TRBD2. The V and J ends lost 6 bases and 1 base, in that order; junction bases with no gene match: 9. Germline V gene sequence: CDR1 MDHEN, CDR2 SYDVKM. This CDR3 contains 16 residues. The CDR3 here is CASRHLGGGSYNEQFF. The DNA for the CDR3 is TGTGCCAGCAGACACCTGGGGGGAGGGTCCTACAATGAGCAGTTCTTC.

This clone was counted a few times. The V gene is TRBV7-9, the J gene TRBJ1-4; unclear D gene. The CDR3 loop spans 14 amino acids. Trimming took 0 bases from V and 7 from J, leaving 9 bases between them. The germline CDR1 and CDR2 sequences are SEHNR and FQNEAQ (reference sequence). The CDR3 region is CASSLAGLSEKLFF. The CDR3 DNA reads TGTGCCAGCAGCTTAGCGGGCCTTTCTGAAAAACTGTTTTTT. The variable domain in full, completed from reference TRBV7-9 and TRBJ1-4, reads DTGVSQNPRHKITKRGQNVTFRCDPISEHNRLYWYRQTLGQGPEFLTYFQNEAQLEKSRLLSDRFSAERPKGSFSTLEIQRTEQGDSAMYLCASSLAGLSEKLFFGSGTQLSVL.

This chain links TRBV19 with TRBJ2-1; 10 bases match TRBD2. CDR3 length equals 15 residues. The trim removed 3 bases at V and 8 bases at J, leaving 7 bases unmatched. Germline CDR1 is LNHDA and CDR2 is SQIVND (reference sequence). CDR3 sequence (DNA): TGTGCCAGTAGTATTAGCGGGAGGCCGGTCGATGAGCAGTTCTTC. Encoded protein: CASSISGRPVDEQFF.

This chain uses TRBV27 with TRBJ2-3; 7 nucleotides agree with TRBD1. Per germline, CDR1 MNHEY and CDR2 SMNVEV (reference sequence). The CDR3 runs 14 residues. After removal of 4 bases from V and 2 bases from J, the junction contained 3 bases not matched to a gene. CDR3 protein: CASSWDSLTDTQYF. For the CDR3, the DNA is TGTGCCAGCAGTTGGGACAGCCTCACAGATACGCAGTATTTT.

The rearrangement joins TRBV5-5 to TRBJ2-1, with 7 bases that match TRBD2. The CDR3 is made up of 15 amino acids. J was trimmed by 4 bases and V by 6 bases; bases with no gene match: 10. Germline CDR1 is SGHKS and CDR2 is YYEKEE (reference sequence). The CDR3 nucleotides are TGTGCCAGCACGATGGACTGGGGGGGATACAATGAGCAGTTCTTC. Translation gives CASTMDWGGYNEQFF.

The chain combines TRBV7-8 with TRBJ2-1; TRBD2 might be the D (6 bases). V lost 1 base to trimming and J lost 5 bases, with 9 bases between them. This CDR3 contains 14 residues. Germline loops: CDR1 SGHVS, CDR2 FQNEAQ. CDR3 residues: CASSLEEGHNEQFF. CDR3 DNA sequence: TGTGCCAGCAGCTTAGAGGAGGGGCACAATGAGCAGTTCTTC.

The sample holds one count of this clone. The chain joins TRBV6-6 to TRBJ2-7; 14 nucleotides align to TRBD2. V gave up 2 bases and J gave up 9 bases; unmatched junction bases: 6. This CDR3 spans 15 amino acids. In germline, CDR1 is MNHNY, CDR2 SVGAGI (reference sequence). CDR3: CASSYGTSGSTGQYF. The CDR3 coding sequence is TGTGCCAGCAGTTACGGGACTAGCGGGAGTACGGGGCAGTACTTC.

CDR3 region: CASTLQSLDPEQFF. CDR3 sequence (DNA): TGTGCCAGCACTTTACAGAGTCTCGACCCTGAGCAGTTCTTC. The rearrangement joins TRBV6-6 to TRBJ2-1; D call uncertain. Germline CDR1 MNHNY, CDR2 SVGAGI (reference sequence). This CDR3 contains 14 residues. Trimming took 7 bases from V and 9 from J, leaving 19 bases between them.

V usage is TRBV2 and J usage is TRBJ1-5; the D is unclear. Trimming left V 8 bases short and J 8 bases short, with 13 bases between. This CDR3 spans 12 amino acids. Germline values: CDR1 SNHLY, CDR2 FYNNEI. The CDR3 spells CASSGAGEPQHF. The CDR3 region has the DNA TGTGCCAGCTCGGGTGCCGGGGAGCCCCAGCATTTT.

In its sample, this clone was seen once. The J gene is TRBJ2-2, the V gene TRBV6-9; 10 bases align to TRBD2. The ends lost 5 bases at V and 3 bases at J; junction bases unmatched: 6. The CDR3 runs 16 residues. Germline lookup yields CDR1 MNHGY and CDR2 SVAAGI. The CDR3 sequence: CASSRSGRGDTGELFF. In DNA, the CDR3 is TGTGCCAGCAGTCGAAGCGGGAGGGGGGACACCGGGGAGCTGTTTTTT.

The V gene is TRBV5-4, the J gene TRBJ2-5, with 11 bases identical to TRBD2. This CDR3 comprises 16 residues. After removal of 0 bases from V and 3 bases from J, the junction contained 4 bases not matched to a gene. The germline V gene has CDR1 SGHNT and CDR2 YYREEE (reference sequence). CDR3 DNA: TGTGCCAGCAGCTTGGAGTTAGCGGGAGGGAAAGAGACCCAGTACTTC. Translating it yields CASSLELAGGKETQYF. Supplemented by reference TRBV5-4 and TRBJ2-5, the full variable domain reads ETGVTQSPTHLIKTRGQQVTLRCSSQSGHNTVSWYQQALGQGPQFIFQYYREEENGRGNFPPRFSGLQFPNYSSELNVNALELDDSALYLCASSLELAGGKETQYFGPGTRLLVL.

This clone has only a few counts. This chain joins TRBV6-1 and TRBJ2-7, with 7 bases aligning to TRBD1. The CDR3 is 13 amino acids. The J segment lost 0 bases and the V segment lost 10 bases, leaving 6 bases of the junction unmatched. From germline, CDR1 is MNHNS and CDR2 SASEGT. The CDR3 reads CATTTGDSYEQYF. Written as DNA, the CDR3 is TGTGCCACTACAACAGGGGACTCCTACGAGCAGTACTTC.

The chain combines TRBV6-5 with TRBJ2-1; perhaps TRBD1 as D (5 bases). The CDR3 consists of 15 residues. Per germline, CDR1 MNHEY and CDR2 SVGAGI. Trimming shortened V by 4 bases and J by 3 bases, and 13 bases separated the two germline ends. CDR3 sequence reads: CASSLTRGVYNEQFF. CDR3 nucleotides: TGTGCCAGCAGTTTGACAAGGGGTGTCTACAATGAGCAGTTCTTC.

The chain is built from TRBV5-5 and TRBJ1-2; 9 nucleotides match TRBD1. The CDR3 runs to 15 residues. From germline, CDR1 is SGHKS and CDR2 YYEKEE (reference sequence). V lost 4 bases, J lost 3 bases, and 7 bases stayed unmatched. The CDR3 bases are TGTGCCAGCAGCGAGACAGGGGGTTCTTACTATGGCTACACCTTC. It codes for CASSETGGSYYGYTF.